Listed here are 16 T cell receptor beta chains from one sample, sequenced in a study of spatial heterogeneity in lung cancer. TCRdb recomputed calls from the 5' RACE reads with MiXCR, one row per CDR3 protein. The table includes tens of thousands of distinct CDR3 sequences, less than 9% detected once. Time point specified: sample taken at primary tumor resection. The specimen comprised PBMCs, sampled at surgery. These receptors originate from a female donor with early-stage non-small cell lung cancer.

This clonotype occurred many times. The chain couples TRBV5-1 to TRBJ1-4; the D is unclear. The ends were cut back, 0 bases at V and 6 bases at J, with 6 bases in the middle. Germline V gene sequence: CDR1 SGHRS, CDR2 YFSETQ. This CDR3 has 13 amino acids. The CDR3 loop is CASSLDGDEKLFF. CDR3 nucleotide sequence: TGCGCCAGCAGCTTGGACGGAGATGAAAAACTGTTTTTT.

This clonotype was seen many times. The V gene is TRBV2, the J gene TRBJ1-1; D call uncertain. The V end was cut by 2 bases, the J end by 11 bases, with 15 bases between. Germline loops: CDR1 SNHLY, CDR2 FYNNEI. This CDR3 is 13 amino acids long. The CDR3 bases are TGTGCCAGCAGTGAAATTTCTGGCCGTGAGGCTTTCTTT. This encodes CASSEISGREAFF.

Ten or more counts support this clonotype. This chain connects TRBV20-1 to TRBJ2-7, with D perhaps TRBD1 or TRBD2 (5 bases each). CDR3 size: 13 residues. CDR1 is DFQATT and CDR2 is SNEGSKA in the germline V gene (reference sequence). V was shortened by 6 bases and J by 1 base, with 13 bases between the two germline ends. The CDR3 is CSAHWDRSYEQYF. The CDR3 DNA reads as TGCAGTGCCCACTGGGACCGTTCCTACGAGCAGTACTTC.

This clonotype occurred a few times. J is TRBJ2-1 and V is TRBV20-1; 8 bases agree with TRBD2. Germline lookup yields CDR1 DFQATT and CDR2 SNEGSKA (reference sequence). The CDR3 consists of 16 residues. J was trimmed by 4 bases and V by 6 bases; bases with no gene match: 14. As DNA, the CDR3 is TGCAGTGCCCTGAGCACCCGAGCGGGGGCTTACAATGAGCAGTTCTTC. Amino acids: CSALSTRAGAYNEQFF.

This rearrangement joins TRBV19 to TRBJ2-3, with 12 positions matching TRBD2. CDR1 LNHDA and CDR2 SQIVND come from the germline V gene (reference sequence). J lost 5 bases, V lost 6 bases, and 24 bases had no gene match. The CDR3 consists of 21 residues. CDR3 nucleotides: TGTGCCAGTAGACAAGGCTGGGCCAGCGGACTAGCGGGACGGTATGGAGATACGCAGTATTTT. Its protein product is CASRQGWASGLAGRYGDTQYF.

Judged by abundance, this clonotype is medium-sized (0.01 to 0.1%). In DNA form, the CDR3 reads TGTGCCAGCAGCTTCCTAGCGGGGGCCGATCATGAGCAGTTCTTC. As protein: CASSFLAGADHEQFF. The chain uses TRBV7-6 and TRBJ2-1, with 10 bases that match TRBD2. The CDR3 has 15 residues. V lost 3 bases to trimming and J lost 8 bases; unmatched junction nucleotides: 7. Germline V gene lookup returns CDR1 SGHVS and CDR2 FNYEAQ.

This clonotype has ten or more counts. V gene TRBV19 combines with J gene TRBJ2-1; D gene unclear. The CDR3 is 15 residues long. Germline CDR1 LNHDA, CDR2 SQIVND (reference sequence). V lost 1 base and J 9 bases, leaving 16 bases between the germline ends. The CDR3 reads CASSIVPRSWGEQFF. CDR3 bases: TGTGCCAGTAGTATAGTCCCTCGGTCTTGGGGTGAGCAGTTCTTC.

This clonotype was observed at least ten times. The chain is built from TRBV5-1 and TRBJ2-1, with TRBD2 matching 10 bases. CDR1 and CDR2 from the germline V gene are SGHRS and YFSETQ. The CDR3 sequence is 15 residues long. V lost 0 bases, J lost 4 bases, and 1 base stayed unmatched. CDR3 loop: CASSLELAGYNEQFF. The CDR3, as DNA: TGCGCCAGCAGCTTGGAACTAGCGGGGTACAATGAGCAGTTCTTC.

This clonotype was seen at least ten times. V and J are TRBV29-1 and TRBJ2-2, with D perhaps matching TRBD2 (6 bases). V was pared by 6 bases and J by 3 bases, with 14 bases between. Germline values: CDR1 SQVTM, CDR2 ANQGSEA. CDR3 size: 14 residues. CDR3 loop: CSVRFGGDTGELFF. The DNA for the CDR3 is TGCAGCGTAAGGTTCGGGGGAGACACCGGGGAGCTGTTTTTT.

This clonotype appeared many times. The gene calls are TRBV5-5 and TRBJ2-7; D possibly uses TRBD1 or TRBD2 (5 bases each). CDR1 is SGHKS, CDR2 YYEKEE, per germline (reference sequence). CDR3 length equals 13 residues. V lost 4 bases and J lost 3, with 11 bases in between. The CDR3 sequence: CASSRDADYEQYF. The DNA for the CDR3 is TGTGCCAGCAGCCGGGACGCCGACTACGAGCAGTACTTC.

The table lists this clonotype with a few counts. V usage is TRBV4-3 and J usage is TRBJ2-7, with 8 bases lining up with TRBD2. The CDR3 is 18 residues long. From germline, CDR1 is LGHNA and CDR2 YSLEER. J gave up 0 bases and V 1 base, and 11 bases lay outside the gene matches. CDR3 in amino acids: CASSQGWLAGRSSYEQYF. The CDR3 bases are TGCGCCAGCAGCCAAGGTTGGCTAGCGGGCCGGTCCTCCTACGAGCAGTACTTC.

Only a few counts were recorded for this clonotype. This chain joins TRBV4-3 and TRBJ2-6, with 8 bases aligning to TRBD1. The length of the CDR3 is 18 residues. V shed 0 bases and J 0 bases; nucleotides not matched to a gene: 4. CDR1 is LGHNA and CDR2 is YSLEER in the germline V gene. This CDR3 reads CASSQDQQGVSGANVLTF. The CDR3, as DNA: TGCGCCAGCAGCCAAGACCAACAGGGGGTCTCTGGGGCCAACGTCCTGACTTTC.

This chain uses TRBV10-3 with TRBJ1-1, with D possibly being TRBD1 (6 bases). This CDR3 has 14 residues. Looked up from germline, CDR1 is ENHRY and CDR2 is SYGVKD. V was clipped by 1 base and J by 3 bases, with 9 bases between them. The CDR3 spells CAISELGGDTEAFF. CDR3 DNA sequence: TGTGCCATCAGTGAGTTAGGGGGAGACACTGAAGCTTTCTTT.

This clonotype was seen at least ten times. The chain is built from TRBV7-8 and TRBJ2-1; D gene unclear. Germline V gene lookup returns CDR1 SGHVS and CDR2 FQNEAQ. V shed 4 bases and J shed 1 base, with 11 bases lying between them. This CDR3 region has 15 residues. CDR3: CASSSTPNSYNEQFF. CDR3 coding DNA: TGTGCCAGCAGCTCGACCCCGAATTCCTACAATGAGCAGTTCTTC.

This clonotype was observed a handful of times. The V call is TRBV5-1, the J call TRBJ2-3; possibly TRBD2 for D (6 bases). Trimming removed 6 bases from V and 3 bases from J, with 14 bases in between. The CDR3 spans 14 residues. CDR1 SGHRS and CDR2 YFSETQ come from the germline V gene. The CDR3 region has the DNA TGCGCCAGCACTTGGGGGGAGCCGACAGATACGCAGTATTTT. The encoded protein is CASTWGEPTDTQYF.

This clonotype appeared a few times. This chain links TRBV7-2 with TRBJ2-3; 7 nucleotides match TRBD2. Germline CDR1 SGHTA, CDR2 FQGNSA. V shed 5 bases, J shed 1 base, and the junction held 3 bases outside the gene matches. The CDR3 consists of 14 residues. CDR3 amino acids: CASSATSGTDTQYF. The CDR3 region has the DNA TGTGCCAGCAGCGCCACTAGCGGCACAGATACGCAGTATTTT.